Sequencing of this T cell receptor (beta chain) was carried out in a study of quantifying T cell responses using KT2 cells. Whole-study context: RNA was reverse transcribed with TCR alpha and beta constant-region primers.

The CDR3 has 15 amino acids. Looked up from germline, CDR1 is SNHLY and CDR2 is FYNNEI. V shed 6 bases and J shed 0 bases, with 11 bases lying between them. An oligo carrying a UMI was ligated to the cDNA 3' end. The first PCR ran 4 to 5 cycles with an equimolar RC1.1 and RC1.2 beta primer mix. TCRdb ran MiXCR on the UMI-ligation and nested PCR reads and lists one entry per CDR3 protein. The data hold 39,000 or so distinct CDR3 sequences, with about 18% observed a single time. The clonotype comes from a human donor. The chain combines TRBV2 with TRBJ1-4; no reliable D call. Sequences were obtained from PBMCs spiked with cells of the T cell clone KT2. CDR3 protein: CASRPGSATNEKLFF. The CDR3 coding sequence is TGTGCCAGCAGGCCCGGTTCCGCAACTAATGAAAAACTGTTTTTT.